This T cell receptor beta chain was observed in a study of T cells in Graves' hyperthyroidism and ophthalmopathy (dated by TCRdb to between 2017 and 2020). In terms of the full investigation: Peripheral blood was sampled at the time of initial diagnosis, prior to any treatment. TCR V-J signatures able to tell the groups apart were searched for in a discovery cohort of 90 to 100 patients, of whom 40 to 45 had Graves' ophthalmopathy and 55 to 60 had stable Graves' hyperthyroidism. An independent validation cohort of around 19 hyperthyroidism patients and over 15 patients who later progressed to ophthalmopathy tested prospective prediction of ophthalmopathy. The 80 to 100 discovery patients were randomly divided into training and test sets at a 7:3 ratio. In addition, the study compared T-cell repertoires in thyroid tissue and in blood from six Graves' hyperthyroidism patients. After blood sampling, hyperthyroidism patients were treated with methimazole at a starting dose of 30 mg daily, and ophthalmopathy patients were treated with high-dose intravenous methylprednisolone. TCR Vbeta CDR3 sequencing of 120 to 150 peripheral blood samples (about 45 ophthalmopathy, roughly 72 hyperthyroidism and around 17 progressor patients) is reported in the paper.

Stable Graves' hyperthyroidism was defined as the absence of progression to ophthalmopathy over 18 months of follow-up. The hyperthyroidism patients were between 18 and 65 years old and newly diagnosed, with a disease duration of less than 2 months. The study excluded patients with uncontrolled infections, other autoimmune diseases, pregnancy or lactation. Diagnoses were established on the basis of clinical symptoms, serum thyroxine and TRAb, thyroid ultrasound, and orbital computed tomography. PBMCs were isolated from 7.5 to 10 ml of fresh peripheral blood by Ficoll-Paque density gradient centrifugation. Trizol reagent was used to extract total RNA, and RNA quality was then checked on an Agilent 2100 Bioanalyzer. This clonotype was counted many times. The clone's antigen remains unknown. No per-base quality is available; no much larger clone lies one base away. Amplification of TCR beta CDR3 regions was carried out from RNA transcripts. The first round of RT-PCR for the TCR CDR3 was performed with the HTBI primer set and the Qiagen OneStep RT-PCR kit. The libraries were constructed in a second round of multiplex PCR and then size-selected and purified. Paired-end sequencing of the libraries was performed with 100 bp reads on an Illumina HiSeq2000. Under the source paper's analysis protocol: SOAPnuke was used to process the raw data, removing reads that contained adapters or uncalled bases, had a mean Phred below 15, or lacked an exact match to the constant primer or identifier. COPE v1.2.5 was used to merge the high-quality paired reads, and each unique nucleotide sequence was defined as a clonotype. MiTCR v1.1 was used to align clonotypes to the IMGT TRBV, TRBD and TRBJ reference segments. The analysis included only V-J combinations with a frequency above 0.0001, which together covered around 99% of the repertoires. A TCS score was defined as the ratio of F50 (clonal expansion) to E x V (chaos), with BLOSUM62-based TCRdist applied between CDR3 peptides within each V-J. Welch's t-statistics and random forest reduced roughly 540 V-J features to roughly 13, which were used in a naive Bayes classifier (R e1071). Through fastp at Q25 and MiXCR, TCRdb rebuilt clones from the public reads, retaining in-frame beta chains. Rows merge per CDR3 protein into single entries with the most common DNA and genes. Clone size and V and J calls follow TCRdb, not the original study. In this sample the table shows 500,000 to 600,000 distinct CDR3 sequences, 16% of which occur a single time. The ten biggest clones cover 15% to 20% of the sample.

Points the paper makes about the study in general: A 13 V-J signature model separated ophthalmopathy from stable hyperthyroidism, with nearly 90% sensitivity and 81.08% specificity in cross-validation and 80%/75% in testing. Blood samples also contained most of the expanded thyroid clonotypes (frequency above 0.001), which suggests that blood repertoires may reflect thyroid immune responses. Sample size was not statistically predetermined, and blinding of investigators to group allocation was not performed. In validation, progression to ophthalmopathy was predicted by the model with around 70% sensitivity and 72.22% specificity, a median of about 6 months before onset.

This TCR derives from a woman under 30 with Graves' hyperthyroidism. The sequencing input was blood.

The nucleotide sequence reads as follows: TGTGCCAGCAGCGTAGTCCAACACGAGAGCGGAGAGCAGTATTTT. This yields the protein CASSVVQHESGEQYF. The sequence joins TRBV9 to TRBJ2-3; tentative D gene TRBD2, with 5 bases matching. Its CDR3 holds 15 amino acids, cysteine through phenylalanine. Kept here is only the CDR3 DNA, which spans 45 bases and is read in frame from base 1. The V and J ends are trimmed by 0 bases and 11 bases, leaving 19 bases between them. Reading the germline V gene gives CDR1 SGDLS and CDR2 YYNGEE.